This T cell receptor (beta chain) was profiled in a study of blood T cell repertoires in COVID-19. Patients of the Seattle cohort, enrolled during active infection, were followed longitudinally. There are 14 residues in the CDR3. J gave up 6 bases and V 8 bases, and 9 bases lay outside the gene matches. Germline CDR1 and CDR2: SNHLY and FYNNEI. Profiled with immunoSEQ multiplex PCR; TCRdb holds only in-frame clones, not every one. The table has under 110,000 clones, about 82% seen once. The material sequenced was peripheral blood. The clonotype originates from an elderly man with COVID-19, enrolled during active disease. This chain joins TRBV2 and TRBJ2-3, with 9 bases identical to TRBD1. DNA of the CDR3: TGTGCCAGCGTGAGTGGGACAGGGAGGGATACGCAGTATTTT. Protein sequence: CASVSGTGRDTQYF.